This T cell receptor beta chain was recorded in a study of Graves' ophthalmopathy and Graves' hyperthyroidism. Germline loops: CDR1 SGDLS, CDR2 YYNGEE. V was shortened by 4 bases and J by 3 bases, with 8 bases between the two germline ends. There are 12 residues in the CDR3. This clonotype was detected only a few times. As the template, RNA transcripts were used to amplify TCR beta CDR3 regions. The authors performed first-round RT-PCR with HTBI primers and then a second-round multiplex PCR. Using its own MiXCR run on the multiplex PCR reads, TCRdb lists one record per CDR3 protein. The sample lists some 750,000 distinct CDR3 sequences; roughly 40% were seen once.

The sequence was obtained from an adult man with Graves' ophthalmopathy. The V call is TRBV9, the J call TRBJ2-7; D is undetermined. Material: peripheral blood. CDR3: CASSQLGYEQYF. The CDR3 bases are TGTGCCAGCAGCCAATTAGGCTACGAGCAGTACTTC.